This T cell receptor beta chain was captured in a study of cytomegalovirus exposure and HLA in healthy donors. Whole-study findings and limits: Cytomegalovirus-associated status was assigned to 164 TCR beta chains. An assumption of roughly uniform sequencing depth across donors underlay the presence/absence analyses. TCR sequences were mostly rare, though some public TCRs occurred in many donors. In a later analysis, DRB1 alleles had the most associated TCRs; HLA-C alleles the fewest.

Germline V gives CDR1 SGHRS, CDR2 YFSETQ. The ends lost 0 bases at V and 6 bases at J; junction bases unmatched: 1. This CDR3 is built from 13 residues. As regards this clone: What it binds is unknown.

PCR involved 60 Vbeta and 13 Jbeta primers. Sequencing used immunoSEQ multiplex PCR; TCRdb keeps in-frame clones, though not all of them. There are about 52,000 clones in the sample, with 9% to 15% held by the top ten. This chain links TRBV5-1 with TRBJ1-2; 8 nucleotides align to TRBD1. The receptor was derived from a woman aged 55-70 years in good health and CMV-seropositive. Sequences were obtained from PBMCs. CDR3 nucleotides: TGCGCCAGCAGCTTGGACAGGGGGGATGGCTACACCTTC. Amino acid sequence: CASSLDRGDGYTF.